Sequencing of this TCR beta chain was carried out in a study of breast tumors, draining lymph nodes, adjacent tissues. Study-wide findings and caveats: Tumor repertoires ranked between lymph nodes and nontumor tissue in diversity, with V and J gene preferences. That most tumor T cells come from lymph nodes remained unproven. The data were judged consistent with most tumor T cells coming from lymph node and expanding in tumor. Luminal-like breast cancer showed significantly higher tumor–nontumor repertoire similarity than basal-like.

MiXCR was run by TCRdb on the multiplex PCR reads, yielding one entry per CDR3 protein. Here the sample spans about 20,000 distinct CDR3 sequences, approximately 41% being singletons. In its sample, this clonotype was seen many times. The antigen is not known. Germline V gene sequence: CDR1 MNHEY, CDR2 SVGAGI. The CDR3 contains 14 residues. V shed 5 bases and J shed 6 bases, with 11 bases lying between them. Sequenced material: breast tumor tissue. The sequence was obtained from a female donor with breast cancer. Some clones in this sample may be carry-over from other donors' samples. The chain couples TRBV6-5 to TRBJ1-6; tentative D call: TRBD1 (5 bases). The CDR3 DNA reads TGTGCCAGCAGTCACCGGGGCAGTAATTCACCCCTCCACTTT. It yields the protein CASSHRGSNSPLHF.